This T cell receptor beta chain was profiled in a study of T-cell reconstitution after alpha-beta-depleted transplantation in children. This clonotype was observed many times. A library of TCRbeta sequences, prepared with unique molecular identifiers, was generated. TCRdb reprocessed the PCR reads with MiXCR, giving one entry per CDR3 protein. The sample carries around 680,000 distinct CDR3 sequences, roughly 17% recorded once. This CDR3 comprises 16 residues. The V gene end was trimmed by 3 bases and the J gene end by 4 bases; junction bases not matched to a gene: 7. The germline CDR1 and CDR2 sequences are DFQATT and SNEGSKA (reference sequence).

The source of this sequence is a human donor who donated a stem cell graft to a child with acute myeloid leukemia. Sequenced here: PBMCs from the stem cell graft donor, sampled from the stem cell graft. The chain couples TRBV20-1 to TRBJ2-6, with 9 nucleotides matching TRBD1. CDR3 region: CSASNRGQAGANVLTF. Here the CDR3 DNA reads TGCAGTGCTAGTAACAGGGGGCAAGCGGGGGCCAACGTCCTGACTTTC.